Following are 10 T cell receptor beta chains from one sample sequenced in a study of regulatory T cells in long-lasting Graves disease. Time point denoted: persistent/refractory GD, antithyroid drugs over 5 years with positive TRAb. The TCR library was made from RNA that had been extracted from PBMCs in TRIzol. TCR beta libraries were built with iRepertoire HTBI primers and Arm-PCR of CDR3 regions. One entry per CDR3 protein results from TCRdb running MiXCR on the multiplex PCR reads. The data hold 600,000 to 800,000 distinct CDR3 sequences, with roughly 30% observed a single time. This specimen consisted of peripheral blood mononuclear cells (PBMCs), obtained when the disease was refractory, from a patient treated with antithyroid drugs. All receptors come from a female donor with Graves disease.

This chain's CDR3 is CSGRERGIYEQYF. CDR3 coding DNA: TGCAGTGGCCGGGAAAGGGGAATCTACGAGCAGTACTTC. This rearrangement joins TRBV20-1 to TRBJ2-7; D tentatively reads TRBD1 or TRBD2 (5 bases each). Germline CDR1 is DFQATT and CDR2 is SNEGSKA (reference sequence). Trimming cost V 7 bases and J 3 bases, with 16 bases left between them. CDR3 length: 13 residues.

The V call is TRBV5-5, the J call TRBJ1-5; maybe TRBD1 (6 bases). Per germline, CDR1 SGHKS and CDR2 YYEKEE (reference sequence). The CDR3 has 16 amino acids. With 0 bases removed from V and 5 bases from J, the gap between germline ends came to 15 bases. CDR3 amino acids: CASSLGVGGGDQPQHF. For the CDR3, the DNA is TGTGCCAGCAGCTTGGGGGTCGGGGGGGGCGATCAGCCCCAGCATTTT.

The chain recombines TRBV19 with TRBJ1-1; possibly TRBD1 for D (6 bases). The CDR3 extends over 16 amino acids. Germline assignment: CDR1 LNHDA and CDR2 SQIVND (reference sequence). Trimming pared 2 bases from V and 3 bases from J, leaving 16 bases between. CDR3 DNA sequence: TGTGCCAGTAGTATAAGGGACACCTGGGAGGACACTGAAGCTTTCTTT. This gives the protein CASSIRDTWEDTEAFF.

This clonotype was detected a few times. The chain couples TRBV10-1 to TRBJ2-5; D might be TRBD1 (5 bases). Trimming removed 8 bases from V and 5 bases from J, with 24 bases in between. Germline-derived CDR1 and CDR2 are WNHNN and SYGVQD (reference sequence). The CDR3 spans 16 residues. CDR3 DNA sequence: TGCGCCAGCCCCCCCCCAGACAGACGGTCCGGGGAGACCCAGTACTTC. Amino acids: CASPPPDRRSGETQYF.

The rearrangement uses TRBV7-9 and TRBJ2-5; no definite D call. The V gene lost 5 bases and the J gene lost 2 bases, with 9 bases spanning the gap. The CDR3 has 13 amino acids. Germline V gene sequence: CDR1 SEHNR, CDR2 FQNEAQ (reference sequence). CDR3 sequence reads: CASSLSIQETQYF. CDR3 bases: TGTGCCAGCAGCCTAAGCATACAAGAGACCCAGTACTTC.

This clonotype was recorded at least ten times. The rearrangement links TRBV12-3 or TRBV12-4 to TRBJ2-7; 10 bases align to TRBD2. The CDR3 consists of 15 residues. The trim removed 8 bases at V and 4 bases at J, leaving 11 bases unmatched. CDR3 sequence reads: CASGDRASGGYEQYF. For the CDR3, the DNA is TGTGCCAGCGGCGACCGGGCTAGCGGGGGATACGAGCAGTACTTC.

This clonotype was recorded at least ten times. J is TRBJ2-4 and V is TRBV28; D possibly uses TRBD1 or TRBD2 (5 bases each). This CDR3 has 18 amino acids. Germline lookup yields CDR1 MDHEN and CDR2 SYDVKM. Trimming pared 3 bases from V and 0 bases from J, leaving 18 bases between. The CDR3 DNA sequence: TGTGCCAGCAGTTTGAGTTTCCCTATTGGGGGAGCCAAAAACATTCAGTACTTC. Translated: CASSLSFPIGGAKNIQYF.

The rearrangement uses TRBV6-1 and TRBJ1-1; D is undetermined. The CDR3 is 15 amino acids. Trimming took 6 bases from V and 3 from J, leaving 17 bases between them. Per germline, CDR1 MNHNS and CDR2 SASEGT. Here the CDR3 reads CASSISSVQDTEAFF. The CDR3 nucleotides read TGTGCCAGCAGCATCAGCTCAGTTCAGGACACTGAAGCTTTCTTT.

This clonotype was counted a few times. This chain links TRBV2 with TRBJ2-5; TRBD2 aligns across 7 bases. Losses at the gene ends were 6 bases for V and 4 bases for J; bases not matched to a gene: 11. Germline V lookup: CDR1 SNHLY, CDR2 FYNNEI. The CDR3 extends over 15 amino acids. The CDR3 here is CASSSGDYQRETQYF. The DNA for the CDR3 is TGTGCCAGCAGCTCTGGGGACTACCAGAGAGAGACCCAGTACTTC.

The table lists this clonotype with a few counts. This rearrangement joins TRBV10-3 to TRBJ2-7, with D perhaps TRBD2 (5 bases). The germline gives CDR1 ENHRY, CDR2 SYGVKD. CDR3 length equals 14 residues. Deletions cut 3 bases from V and 1 base from J, with 10 bases between. CDR3 coding DNA: TGTGCCATCAGTGACCCACTAGTTTCCTACGAGCAGTACTTC. It encodes CAISDPLVSYEQYF.